This passage covers 2 T cell receptor beta chains from one sample sequenced in a study of metastatic and nonmetastatic thyroid tumors. Among the patients, none had received any treatment before thyroid surgery. With MiXCR, TCRdb called clones anew from the PCR reads. Among approximately 70,000 clones, more than 3.5% were seen once, and the ten largest hold around 24%. The sample consisted of blood. All receptors derive from a female donor with papillary thyroid cancer or a benign thyroid nodule (not recorded which). Some clones in this sample may be carry-over from other donors' samples.

This clone was detected ten times or more. The CDR3 nucleotides read TGTGCCAGCAGCAGCTACTGGGAGCAGTACTTC. This gives the protein CASSSYWEQYF. The chain is built from TRBV5-8 and TRBJ2-7; no firm D call. CDR1 is SGHTS, CDR2 YDEGEE, per germline. V lost 4 bases and J 7 bases, leaving 9 bases between the germline ends. This CDR3 comprises 11 residues.

This chain joins TRBV24-1 and TRBJ2-5; D is perhaps TRBD1 (6 bases). CDR1 is KGHDR and CDR2 is SFDVKD in the germline V gene. The CDR3 loop spans 13 amino acids. Trimming took off 6 bases at V and 5 bases at J, with 12 bases between the two ends. Written as DNA, the CDR3 is TGTGCCACCAGTTCAGGGGTTACGGAGACCCAGTACTTC. This sequence encodes CATSSGVTETQYF.